This T cell receptor (beta chain) was captured by sequencing in a study of molecular identifiers for immune sequencing clone quantification. The study's findings and limits: Identical TCR molecules can share a barcode, and this sharing could underestimate highly expanded clone sizes. Clones with over 20 RNA copies captured over 99% of effector molecules but under 1% of naive ones.

This CDR3 has 15 amino acids. The V end lost 1 base, the J end lost 1 base, and 11 bases lay between the germline ends. Germline V gene lookup returns CDR1 LGHNA and CDR2 YSLEER. The CD8+CD4-CCR7+CD45RA+ phenotype defined the sorted naive CD8 T cells. TCRdb redid the calling of the PCR reads with MiXCR, one entry per CDR3 protein. This table holds about 510,000 distinct CDR3 sequences, roughly a fifth found once. This clonotype was picked up a small number of times. The antigen is unknown. The chain combines TRBV4-3 with TRBJ2-7; D remains ambiguous. This TCR derives from a human donor in good health. Some libraries in this study had Jurkat cell RNA spiked in. The sequenced material came from naive CD8+ T cells from blood, with Jurkat cell RNA spiked in. This sample's subset: FACS-sorted CD8+CD4-CCR7+CD45RA+ naive T cells. CDR3 sequence (DNA): TGCGCCAGCAGCCAAGCCCCCACAGCATCCTACGAGCAGTACTTC. It translates to CASSQAPTASYEQYF.